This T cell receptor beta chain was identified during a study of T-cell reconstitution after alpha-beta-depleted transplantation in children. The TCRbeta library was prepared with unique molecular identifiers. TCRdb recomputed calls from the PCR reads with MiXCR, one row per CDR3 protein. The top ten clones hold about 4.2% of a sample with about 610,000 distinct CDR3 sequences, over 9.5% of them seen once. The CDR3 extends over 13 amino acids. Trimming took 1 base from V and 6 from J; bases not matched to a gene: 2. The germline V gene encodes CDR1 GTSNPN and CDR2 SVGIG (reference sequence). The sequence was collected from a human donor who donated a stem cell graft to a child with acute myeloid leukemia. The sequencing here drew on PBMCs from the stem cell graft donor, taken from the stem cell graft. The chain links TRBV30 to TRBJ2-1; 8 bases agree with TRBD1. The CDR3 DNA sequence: TGTGCCTGGAGTGAAACAGGGGGCAATGAGCAGTTCTTC. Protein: CAWSETGGNEQFF.